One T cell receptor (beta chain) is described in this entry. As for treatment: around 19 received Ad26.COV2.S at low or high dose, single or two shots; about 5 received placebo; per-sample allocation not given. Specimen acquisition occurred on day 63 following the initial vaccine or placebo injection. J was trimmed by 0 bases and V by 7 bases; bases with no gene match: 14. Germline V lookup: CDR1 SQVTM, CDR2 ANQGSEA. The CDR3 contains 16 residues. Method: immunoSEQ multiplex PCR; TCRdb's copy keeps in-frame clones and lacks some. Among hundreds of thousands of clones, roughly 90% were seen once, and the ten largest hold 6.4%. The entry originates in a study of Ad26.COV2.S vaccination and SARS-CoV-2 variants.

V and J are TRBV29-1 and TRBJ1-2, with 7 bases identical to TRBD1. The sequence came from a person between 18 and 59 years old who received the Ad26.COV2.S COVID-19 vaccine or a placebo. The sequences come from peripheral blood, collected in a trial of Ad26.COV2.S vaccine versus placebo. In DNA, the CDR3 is TGCAGCGCCCACTCACCGGGACAGAAGACTAACTATGGCTACACCTTC. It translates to CSAHSPGQKTNYGYTF.